The 24 T cell receptor beta chains below were found in one sample sequenced in a study of technical replicates of blood from four donors. Here immunoSEQ multiplex PCR was the method, and the copy in TCRdb shows in-frame clones only, minus some. The sample holds 75,000 to 100,000 clones, about 95% seen once. Sequencing was done on a sample of T cells isolated from PBMCs. All receptors derive from a human donor in good health.

The genes are TRBV19 and TRBJ1-1; 7 bases map to TRBD1. V lost 9 bases, J lost 4 bases, and 11 bases stayed unmatched. CDR1 and CDR2 from the germline V gene are LNHDA and SQIVND (reference sequence). This CDR3 is built from 14 residues. The CDR3 bases are TGTGCCAGCAGGGGACAGCTTCTATCCACTGAAGCTTTCTTT. It codes for CASRGQLLSTEAFF.

J is TRBJ2-1 and V is TRBV7-6, with 9 bases aligning to TRBD2. This CDR3 is built from 18 residues. CDR1 is SGHVS, CDR2 FNYEAQ, per germline. The trim removed 0 bases at V and 7 bases at J, leaving 13 bases unmatched. CDR3 residues: CASSLAHLAGTPLNEQFF. The CDR3 nucleotides read TGTGCCAGCAGCTTAGCTCACCTAGCGGGAACCCCTTTAAATGAGCAGTTCTTC.

V and J are TRBV7-3 and TRBJ2-5; perhaps TRBD2 as D (5 bases). CDR3 size: 13 residues. Germline values: CDR1 SGHTA, CDR2 FQGTGA. The germline V and J ends were trimmed by 9 bases and 8 bases, with 19 bases remaining between them. CDR3 protein: CASSTVGANTQYF. The CDR3 coding sequence is TGTGCCAGTTCCACCGTGGGAGCTAACACCCAGTACTTC.

This chain uses TRBV9 with TRBJ1-4; 7 bases align to TRBD1. V lost 4 bases and J lost 3; bases outside the gene matches: 6. The germline gives CDR1 SGDLS, CDR2 YYNGEE. The length of the CDR3 is 15 residues. The CDR3 loop reads CASSPRQGSNEKLFF. CDR3 sequence (DNA): TGTGCCAGCAGCCCCCGACAGGGATCTAATGAAAAACTGTTTTTT.

This chain uses TRBV7-9 with TRBJ2-7; tentative D call: TRBD2 (6 bases). From germline, CDR1 is SEHNR and CDR2 FQNEAQ (reference sequence). The CDR3 length is 12 residues. The V gene lost 6 bases and the J gene lost 6 bases, with 12 bases spanning the gap. DNA of the CDR3: TGTGCCAGCAGGAAAGGAGGGTTCGAGCAGTACTTC. Protein product: CASRKGGFEQYF.

The chain couples TRBV11-3 to TRBJ2-7; 9 nucleotides line up with TRBD1. In germline, CDR1 is SGHNT, CDR2 YENEEA. V lost 8 bases and J lost 5; bases outside the gene matches: 10. The CDR3 extends over 14 amino acids. CDR3 protein: CASAEYGTGNEQYF. In DNA, the CDR3 is TGTGCCAGCGCCGAATACGGGACAGGGAACGAGCAGTACTTC.

V and J are TRBV28 and TRBJ2-7, with TRBD2 identical over 11 bases. V lost 5 bases to trimming and J lost 4 bases; unmatched junction nucleotides: 4. The CDR3 is 14 amino acids. CDR1 and CDR2 (germline): MDHEN, SYDVKM. CDR3 nucleotide sequence: TGTGCCAGCAGTCGACTAGCGGGAAAATACGAGCAGTACTTC. Translation: CASSRLAGKYEQYF.

The rearrangement uses TRBV11-2 and TRBJ2-1; perhaps TRBD2 as D (5 bases). CDR3 length: 15 amino acids. The V gene lost 2 bases and the J gene lost 5 bases, with 13 bases spanning the gap. The V gene's germline CDR1 is SGHAT and CDR2 FQNNGV. The CDR3 reads CASSLLGVAHNEQFF. In DNA, the CDR3 is TGTGCCAGCAGCTTACTCGGGGTAGCACACAATGAGCAGTTCTTC.

The rearrangement uses TRBV7-9 and TRBJ1-3, with 9 positions matching TRBD1. Losses at the gene ends were 6 bases for V and 1 base for J; bases not matched to a gene: 4. The germline V gene encodes CDR1 SEHNR and CDR2 FQNEAQ (reference sequence). The length of the CDR3 is 15 residues. As DNA, the CDR3 is TGTGCCAGCAGTCCCGGGACAGGGTCTGGAAACACCATATATTTT. It is translated as CASSPGTGSGNTIYF.

A remark on this clone: Other DNA sequences in the same sample also yield this CDR3. The chain uses TRBV5-1 and TRBJ2-7, with 11 bases aligning to TRBD1. V gave up 2 bases and J gave up 5 bases; unmatched junction bases: 3. This CDR3 is 14 amino acids long. Germline values: CDR1 SGHRS, CDR2 YFSETQ. CDR3 sequence reads: CASSLRGQGDEQYF. The CDR3 DNA follows: TGCGCCAGCAGCTTACGGGGACAGGGGGACGAGCAGTACTTC.

V gene TRBV7-9 combines with J gene TRBJ1-4; TRBD1 agrees at 8 bases. Germline CDR1 reads SEHNR; CDR2 reads FQNEAQ (reference sequence). The length of the CDR3 is 14 residues. V shed 6 bases and J 8 bases; nucleotides not matched to a gene: 8. DNA of the CDR3: TGTGCCAGCAGGACCGGGACAGGTCCAGAAAAACTGTTTTTT. Amino acid sequence: CASRTGTGPEKLFF. The variable domain in full, completed from reference TRBV7-9 and TRBJ1-4, reads DTGVSQNPRHKITKRGQNVTFRCDPISEHNRLYWYRQTLGQGPEFLTYFQNEAQLEKSRLLSDRFSAERPKGSFSTLEIQRTEQGDSAMYLCASRTGTGPEKLFFGSGTQLSVL.

The chain joins TRBV11-2 to TRBJ2-7; D gene uncertain. V lost 1 base and J 2 bases, leaving 6 bases between the germline ends. From germline, CDR1 is SGHAT and CDR2 FQNNGV. The CDR3 covers 13 residues. In DNA, the CDR3 is TGTGCCAGCAGCTTAGGGCCAACCTACGAGCAGTACTTC. Protein product: CASSLGPTYEQYF.

The chain carries TRBV7-6 and TRBJ2-2; tentative D call: TRBD2 (5 bases). Germline-derived CDR1 and CDR2 are SGHVS and FNYEAQ. Trimming removed 1 base at V and 1 base at J, with 10 bases between. This CDR3 is 16 amino acids long. CDR3 sequence: CASSLGGWRNTGELFF. CDR3 in DNA: TGTGCCAGCAGCTTAGGAGGGTGGAGGAACACCGGGGAGCTGTTTTTT.

The J gene is TRBJ2-5, the V gene TRBV12-5, with D perhaps matching TRBD2 (6 bases). Looked up from germline, CDR1 is LGHNT and CDR2 is FRNRAP. The CDR3 is made up of 13 amino acids. V was clipped by 6 bases and J by 2 bases, with 10 bases between them. This CDR3 reads CASGLAVQETQYF. For the CDR3, the DNA is TGTGCTAGTGGGTTAGCGGTTCAAGAGACCCAGTACTTC.

The chain joins TRBV7-8 to TRBJ2-1; 14 nucleotides agree with TRBD2. Unmatched junction bases numbered 8, after V lost 4 bases and J lost 12 bases. Germline CDR1 and CDR2: SGHVS and FQNEAQ. The CDR3 spans 15 residues. The CDR3 DNA sequence: TGTGCCAGCAGCTCAGGGACTAGCGGGAGAGTCGGGCAGTTCTTC. Amino acids: CASSSGTSGRVGQFF.

The chain employs TRBV6-5 and TRBJ2-7, with 8 bases identical to TRBD1. Germline assignment: CDR1 MNHEY and CDR2 SVGAGI. The length of the CDR3 is 12 residues. V gave up 5 bases and J gave up 5 bases; unmatched junction bases: 2. The CDR3, as DNA: TGTGCCAGCAGTGACAGGGGTAACGAGCAGTACTTC. Its protein is CASSDRGNEQYF.

V gene TRBV10-3 combines with J gene TRBJ2-3; possible D gene TRBD2, 5 bases. Germline V gene data show CDR1 as ENHRY and CDR2 as SYGVKD. V shed 3 bases and J shed 1 base, with 11 bases lying between them. There are 15 residues in the CDR3. CDR3 loop: CAISDSWRGTDTQYF. In DNA, the CDR3 is TGTGCCATCAGTGACAGCTGGCGGGGCACAGATACGCAGTATTTT.

The chain joins TRBV28 to TRBJ2-1; 8 nucleotides agree with TRBD2. V shed 5 bases and J 5 bases; nucleotides not matched to a gene: 5. CDR3 length equals 14 residues. The germline gives CDR1 MDHEN, CDR2 SYDVKM. The CDR3 nucleotides read TGTGCCAGCAGTCTCCTACTAGCGGACAATGAGCAGTTCTTC. This translates into CASSLLLADNEQFF.

The CDR3, as DNA: TGTGCCAGCAGTTCAGGTGGGCGGGGGGGCACAGATACGCAGTATTTT. It yields the protein CASSSGGRGGTDTQYF. V and J are TRBV28 and TRBJ2-3; 8 bases match TRBD2. The CDR3 spans 16 residues. V gave up 4 bases and J gave up 1 base; unmatched junction bases: 7. Per germline, CDR1 MDHEN and CDR2 SYDVKM.

The J gene is TRBJ1-1, the V gene TRBV4-3; D not certain. CDR1 is LGHNA and CDR2 is YSLEER in the germline V gene. The V gene lost 1 base and the J gene lost 3 bases, with 12 bases spanning the gap. The length of the CDR3 is 15 residues. This CDR3 is CASSQGFAGYTEAFF. The CDR3 DNA reads TGCGCCAGCAGCCAAGGCTTCGCGGGCTACACTGAAGCTTTCTTT.

V is TRBV20-1 and J is TRBJ1-1; the D is unclear. This CDR3 region has 10 residues. V dropped 2 bases and J dropped 12 bases, with 10 bases sitting between them. The germline V gene encodes CDR1 DFQATT and CDR2 SNEGSKA (reference sequence). The CDR3 nucleotides read TGCAGTGCTAGAATGGAGGGAACTTTCTTT. The encoded protein is CSARMEGTFF.

Concerning this clone: The sample contains more than one DNA sequence encoding this CDR3. The chain joins TRBV4-1 to TRBJ2-7; 10 nucleotides match TRBD2. This CDR3 has 14 residues. Germline CDR1 MGHRA, CDR2 YSYEKL. J was trimmed by 3 bases and V by 3 bases; bases with no gene match: 2. CDR3 in amino acids: CASSQASGSYEQYF. CDR3 bases: TGCGCCAGCAGCCAGGCTAGCGGGAGCTACGAGCAGTACTTC.

The chain is built from TRBV19 and TRBJ1-2, with a tentative D call TRBD1 (5 bases). Germline CDR1 and CDR2: LNHDA and SQIVND (reference sequence). CDR3 length equals 13 residues. Trimming removed 9 bases at V and 4 bases at J, with 15 bases between. This CDR3 is CASWGRQGYGYTF. DNA for the CDR3: TGTGCCAGCTGGGGGAGGCAGGGCTATGGCTACACCTTC.

The V call is TRBV7-9, the J call TRBJ2-1, with TRBD2 matching 7 bases. Per germline, CDR1 SEHNR and CDR2 FQNEAQ (reference sequence). The length of the CDR3 is 16 residues. J lost 8 bases, V lost 0 bases, and 10 bases had no gene match. The CDR3 here is CASSLAYGGSPHEQFF. In DNA form, the CDR3 reads TGTGCCAGCAGCTTAGCTTACGGCGGGAGTCCACATGAGCAGTTCTTC.